One and the same sample provided the 27 T cell receptor beta chains below, sequenced in a study of T cells in Graves' hyperthyroidism and ophthalmopathy. It was RNA transcripts that yielded the amplified TCR beta CDR3 regions. Initially, a first-round RT-PCR of the TCR CDR3 employed the HTBI primer set. MiXCR, run by TCRdb on the multiplex PCR reads, gives a single entry per CDR3 protein. The sample shows about 270,000 distinct CDR3 sequences, approximately 21% of them seen only once. Input material: blood. Receptors were obtained from a man aged 25 to 40 with Graves' ophthalmopathy.

The V call is TRBV20-1, the J call TRBJ2-1; no reliable D call. Per germline, CDR1 DFQATT and CDR2 SNEGSKA (reference sequence). With 6 bases removed from V and 2 bases from J, the gap between germline ends came to 5 bases. This CDR3 comprises 11 residues. The CDR3 sequence is CSATAYNEQFF. The DNA for the CDR3 is TGCAGTGCCACAGCCTACAATGAGCAGTTCTTC.

This clonotype showed up many times. V gene TRBV2 combines with J gene TRBJ2-7; 14 bases fit TRBD2. Losses at the gene ends were 6 bases for V and 3 bases for J; bases not matched to a gene: 10. This CDR3 region has 17 residues. Germline values: CDR1 SNHLY, CDR2 FYNNEI. Here the CDR3 DNA reads TGTGCCAGCAGCTTGACTAGCGGGAGGGCCGGCTTCTACGAGCAGTACTTC. Protein: CASSLTSGRAGFYEQYF.

Ten or more counts support this clonotype. V gene TRBV2 combines with J gene TRBJ2-1; 11 bases map to TRBD2. The J segment lost 4 bases and the V segment lost 5 bases, leaving 7 bases of the junction unmatched. Germline values: CDR1 SNHLY, CDR2 FYNNEI. This CDR3 comprises 16 residues. The CDR3 protein is CASSSATSGVYNEQFF. As DNA, the CDR3 is TGTGCCAGCAGTTCCGCGACTAGCGGGGTATACAATGAGCAGTTCTTC.

This chain uses TRBV6-5 with TRBJ2-7; 15 bases match TRBD2. Germline trimming cut 0 bases from V and 4 bases from J; bases unmatched to any gene: 1. This CDR3 spans 16 amino acids. Per germline, CDR1 MNHEY and CDR2 SVGAGI. The CDR3 DNA is TGTGCCAGCAGTTACTCGGGACTAGCGGGAGGTTACGAGCAGTACTTC. Its protein product is CASSYSGLAGGYEQYF.

This clonotype was picked up a small number of times. The chain employs TRBV5-1 and TRBJ1-6, with 8 bases aligning to TRBD1. The CDR3 length is 16 residues. Germline values: CDR1 SGHRS, CDR2 YFSETQ. V dropped 0 bases and J dropped 10; count of bases not matched to a gene: 9. The CDR3 region is CASSLGQGNSKSPLHF. The CDR3 DNA follows: TGCGCCAGCAGCTTGGGACAGGGGAATTCGAAATCACCCCTCCACTTT.

CDR3 in amino acids: CSGRESSYGYTF. In nucleotides, the CDR3 is TGCAGCGGCAGGGAGTCCTCCTATGGCTACACCTTC. The chain couples TRBV29-1 to TRBJ1-2, with TRBD1 as a possible D gene (5 bases). CDR1 and CDR2 from the germline V gene are SQVTM and ANQGSEA. The CDR3 extends over 12 amino acids. V was pared by 7 bases and J by 4 bases, with 13 bases between.

This clonotype was observed a few times. The chain recombines TRBV7-9 with TRBJ2-5; D call uncertain. This CDR3 has 11 residues. V lost 5 bases, J lost 4 bases, and 5 bases lay in between. Looked up from germline, CDR1 is SEHNR and CDR2 is FQNEAQ (reference sequence). The CDR3 DNA is TGTGCCAGCAGCGGAACAGAGACCCAGTACTTC. Residues: CASSGTETQYF.

V is TRBV28 and J is TRBJ1-5; D may be TRBD1 (5 bases). V was cut by 6 bases and J by 2 bases, with 14 bases left in between. The CDR3 has 15 amino acids. The V gene's germline CDR1 is MDHEN and CDR2 SYDVKM. The CDR3 loop reads CASSRSGSGNQPQHF. CDR3 DNA sequence: TGTGCCAGCAGCCGCTCAGGGAGCGGCAATCAGCCCCAGCATTTT.

This clonotype came up many times. The chain has TRBV28 and TRBJ1-6; D unclear. This CDR3 contains 15 residues. In germline, CDR1 is MDHEN, CDR2 SYDVKM. The V end lost 6 bases, the J end lost 7 bases, and 16 bases lay between the germline ends. In DNA form, the CDR3 reads TGTGCCAGCAGCAGAGACCCAGGAGGGAATTCACCCCTCCACTTT. This translates into CASSRDPGGNSPLHF.

V usage is TRBV7-9 and J usage is TRBJ2-2; a possible D gene is TRBD2 (6 bases). CDR1 is SEHNR and CDR2 is FQNEAQ in the germline V gene (reference sequence). The CDR3 consists of 15 residues. V was pared by 1 base and J by 4 bases, with 10 bases between. This chain's CDR3 is CASSLDGGITGELFF. The CDR3 nucleotides read TGTGCCAGCAGCTTAGATGGCGGGATCACCGGGGAGCTGTTTTTT.

This clonotype has a handful of counts. V usage is TRBV11-1 and J usage is TRBJ2-5; maybe TRBD2 (6 bases). Germline assignment: CDR1 SGHAT and CDR2 FQDESV (reference sequence). This CDR3 is built from 15 residues. Trimming removed 3 bases from V and 5 bases from J, with 16 bases in between. This CDR3 reads CASSLPDRRGETQYF. CDR3 sequence (DNA): TGTGCCAGCAGCTTGCCGGACCGACGGGGGGAGACCCAGTACTTC.

This clonotype appeared a few times. The J gene is TRBJ2-5, the V gene TRBV13; a weak D match, TRBD2 (5 bases). Germline V gene sequence: CDR1 PRHDT, CDR2 FYEKMQ (reference sequence). V lost 7 bases and J 2 bases, leaving 11 bases between the germline ends. This CDR3 is 13 amino acids long. Here the CDR3 DNA reads TGTGCCAGCAATGTAGCGAGTCAAGAGACCCAGTACTTC. Amino acids: CASNVASQETQYF.

The rearrangement uses TRBV12-3 or TRBV12-4 and TRBJ1-2, with 7 bases fitting TRBD1. This CDR3 spans 14 amino acids. The junction had 6 bases not matched to a gene; V was cut back by 6 bases and J by 2 bases. CDR3 loop: CASRPLTGNYGYTF. The CDR3 region has the DNA TGTGCCAGCAGACCACTGACAGGGAACTATGGCTACACCTTC.

The chain has TRBV12-3 or TRBV12-4 and TRBJ2-5; TRBD2 agrees at 7 bases. V lost 3 bases, J lost 1 base, and 8 bases stayed unmatched. The CDR3 runs 16 residues. The DNA of the CDR3 is TGTGCCAGCAGTTTTTTGAGGGAGGGCCCCCAAGAGACCCAGTACTTC. It is translated as CASSFLREGPQETQYF.

This chain uses TRBV5-1 with TRBJ2-5; 7 bases line up with TRBD1. Germline CDR1 and CDR2: SGHRS and YFSETQ. CDR3 length: 15 amino acids. V dropped 5 bases and J dropped 0; count of bases not matched to a gene: 7. The CDR3 coding sequence is TGCGCCAGCAGTTACTGGGGACAGCACCAAGAGACCCAGTACTTC. It codes for CASSYWGQHQETQYF.

The J gene is TRBJ1-1, the V gene TRBV11-2; TRBD1 aligns across 7 bases. Per germline, CDR1 SGHAT and CDR2 FQNNGV. Trimming at V came to 7 bases and at J to 1 base, leaving 9 bases not matched to a gene. The CDR3 loop spans 15 amino acids. In nucleotides, the CDR3 is TGTGCCAGCAAGAGGGACAGAGGCCCGAACACTGAAGCTTTCTTT. Residues: CASKRDRGPNTEAFF.

On this clonotype: This may stem from a read error, because a much larger clone lies one nucleotide away. The chain combines TRBV20-1 with TRBJ1-5, with TRBD1 as a possible D gene (5 bases). The germline CDR1 and CDR2 sequences are DFQATT and SNEGSKA (reference sequence). The V end was cut by 8 bases, the J end by 5 bases, with 13 bases between. The CDR3 runs 12 residues. CDR3 DNA sequence: TGCAGTACGAGAAAAGGGGATCAGCCCCAGCATTTT. This encodes CSTRKGDQPQHF.

This chain uses TRBV30 with TRBJ1-1; no reliable D call. Trimming shortened V by 0 bases and J by 8 bases, and 13 bases separated the two germline ends. This CDR3 is built from 13 residues. Germline V gives CDR1 GTSNPN, CDR2 SVGIG (reference sequence). The CDR3 protein is CAWSVHPRPEAFF. The CDR3 nucleotides read TGTGCCTGGAGTGTACACCCACGGCCAGAAGCTTTCTTT.

This clonotype was seen many times. The rearrangement joins TRBV20-1 to TRBJ1-4; D remains unclear. The CDR3 has 12 residues. Germline loops: CDR1 DFQATT, CDR2 SNEGSKA (reference sequence). V dropped 4 bases and J dropped 3 bases, with 6 bases sitting between them. The CDR3 bases are TGCAGTGCTAAACAAGCTAATGAAAAACTGTTTTTT. It translates to CSAKQANEKLFF.

This clonotype showed up many times. The CDR3 nucleotides are TGTGCCAGCCGCAGAGCGCCGGGACGTACTATCACAGATACGCAGTATTTT. Its protein is CASRRAPGRTITDTQYF. This chain joins TRBV27 and TRBJ2-3; D tentatively fits TRBD1 or TRBD2 (5 bases each). Looked up from germline, CDR1 is MNHEY and CDR2 is SMNVEV (reference sequence). V dropped 8 bases and J dropped 2 bases, with 23 bases sitting between them. This CDR3 region has 17 residues.

The sample holds one count of this clonotype. This chain uses TRBV20-1 with TRBJ2-1; tentatively, D is TRBD2 (5 bases). CDR1 and CDR2 (germline): DFQATT, SNEGSKA (reference sequence). V dropped 3 bases and J dropped 8 bases, with 5 bases sitting between them. There are 10 residues in the CDR3. The CDR3 DNA follows: TGCAGTGCTAGGGAGGATGAGCAGTTCTTC. Translated, it gives CSAREDEQFF.

This clonotype was picked up a small number of times. The chain is built from TRBV5-1 and TRBJ2-3, with 9 bases aligning to TRBD2. This CDR3 has 15 residues. Unmatched junction bases numbered 5, after V lost 1 base and J lost 5 bases. Germline CDR1 SGHRS, CDR2 YFSETQ. The CDR3 DNA is TGCGCCAGCAGCTTGTTGCGGGAGGGGAGAGATACGCAGTATTTT. This encodes CASSLLREGRDTQYF.

This clonotype was observed a few times. At one boundary the junction diverges from the germline segment, which might be a read error. The chain couples TRBV5-1 to TRBJ1-1; a weak D match, TRBD1 (5 bases). In germline, CDR1 is SGHRS, CDR2 YFSETQ. This CDR3 comprises 14 residues. As DNA, the CDR3 is TGCGCCAGCGGTGGGGGGGGAATGAACACTGAAACTTTCTTT. Translated, it gives CASGGGGMNTETFF.

This clonotype was observed a few times. The CDR3 loop is CASSLDTNQPQHF. CDR3 DNA: TGTGCCAGCAGCTTGGACACCAATCAGCCCCAGCATTTT. The V call is TRBV12-3 or TRBV12-4, the J call TRBJ1-5, with D perhaps TRBD1 (5 bases). Trimming took 6 bases from V and 3 from J, leaving 9 bases between them. This CDR3 is built from 13 residues.

A note on this clonotype: With a much larger clone just one base away, this may be a read error. The rearrangement joins TRBV2 to TRBJ1-5; 7 positions match TRBD1. Per the germline V gene, CDR1 is SNHLY and CDR2 is FYNNEI. V shed 6 bases and J 0 bases; nucleotides not matched to a gene: 5. This CDR3 region has 15 residues. The CDR3 DNA reads as TGTGCCAGCAGGGGCAGGGGGGGTAGCAATCAGCCCCAGCATTTT. Translated, it gives CASRGRGGSNQPQHF.

The sample holds many counts of this clonotype. This rearrangement joins TRBV6-1 to TRBJ1-2; D is possibly TRBD1 (5 bases). The ends were cut back, 2 bases at V and 3 bases at J, with 7 bases in the middle. CDR1 and CDR2 from the germline V gene are MNHNS and SASEGT. This CDR3 is built from 13 residues. The CDR3 loop reads CASSERGYYGYTF. The CDR3 bases are TGTGCCAGCAGTGAACGGGGGTACTATGGCTACACCTTC.

The chain has TRBV5-8 and TRBJ2-7; 8 bases align to TRBD1. The CDR3 has 15 residues. J lost 5 bases, V lost 4 bases, and 11 bases had no gene match. Germline assignment: CDR1 SGHTS and CDR2 YDEGEE. CDR3 nucleotides: TGTGCCAGCAGCCCGGGGACAGGACTAACGGACGAGCAGTACTTC. Residues: CASSPGTGLTDEQYF.